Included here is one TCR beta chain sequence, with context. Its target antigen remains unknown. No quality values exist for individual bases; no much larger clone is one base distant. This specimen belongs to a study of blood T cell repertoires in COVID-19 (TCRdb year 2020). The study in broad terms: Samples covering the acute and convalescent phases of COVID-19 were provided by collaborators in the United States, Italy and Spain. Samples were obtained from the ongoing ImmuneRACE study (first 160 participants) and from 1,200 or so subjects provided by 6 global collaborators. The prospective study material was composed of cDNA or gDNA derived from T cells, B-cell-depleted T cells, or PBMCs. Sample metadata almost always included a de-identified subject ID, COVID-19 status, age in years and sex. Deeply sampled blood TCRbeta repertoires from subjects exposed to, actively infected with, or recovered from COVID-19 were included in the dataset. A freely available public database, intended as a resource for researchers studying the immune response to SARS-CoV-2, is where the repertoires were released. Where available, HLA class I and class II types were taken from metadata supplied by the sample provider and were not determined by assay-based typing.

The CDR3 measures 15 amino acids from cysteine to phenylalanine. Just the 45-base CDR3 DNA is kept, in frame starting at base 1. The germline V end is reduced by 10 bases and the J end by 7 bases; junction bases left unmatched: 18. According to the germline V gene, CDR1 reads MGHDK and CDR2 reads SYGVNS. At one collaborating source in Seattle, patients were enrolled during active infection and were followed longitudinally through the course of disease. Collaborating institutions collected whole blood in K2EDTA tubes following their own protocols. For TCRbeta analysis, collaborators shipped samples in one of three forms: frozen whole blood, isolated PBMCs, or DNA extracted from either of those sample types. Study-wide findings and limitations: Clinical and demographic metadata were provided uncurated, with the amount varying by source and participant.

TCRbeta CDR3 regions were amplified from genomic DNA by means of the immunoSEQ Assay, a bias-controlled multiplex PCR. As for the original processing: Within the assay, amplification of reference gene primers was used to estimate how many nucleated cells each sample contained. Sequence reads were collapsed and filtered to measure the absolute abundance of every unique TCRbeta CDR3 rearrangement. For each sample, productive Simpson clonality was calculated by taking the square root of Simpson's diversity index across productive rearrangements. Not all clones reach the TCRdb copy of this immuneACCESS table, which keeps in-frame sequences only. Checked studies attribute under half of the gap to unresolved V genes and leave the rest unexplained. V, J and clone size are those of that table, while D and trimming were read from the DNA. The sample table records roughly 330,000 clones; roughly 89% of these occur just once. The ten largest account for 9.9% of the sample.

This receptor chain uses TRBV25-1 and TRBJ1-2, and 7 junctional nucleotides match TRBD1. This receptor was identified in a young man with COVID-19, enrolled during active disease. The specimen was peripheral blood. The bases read TGTGCCACCATCCCACAGGGGCGGAGGGTGGGTGGCTACACCTTC. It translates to CATIPQGRRVGGYTF.